The source of this T cell receptor (beta chain) is a study of early T cells in non-severe SARS-CoV-2 infection. Study context: Chains stayed unpaired after sequencing of bulk RNA from unsorted whole blood. Study outcomes and limitations: VDJdb matching, biased toward anti-spike CD8 responses, missed private and CD4 specificities.

This clonotype has only a few counts. Its antigen is undetermined. Per germline, CDR1 MGHRA and CDR2 YSYEKL. V lost 4 bases and J lost 3; bases outside the gene matches: 6. The CDR3 contains 15 residues. Unique molecular identifiers were attached to individual cDNA molecules. TCRdb processed the 5' RACE reads anew with MiXCR; each CDR3 protein has one entry. The sample includes 57,000 or so distinct CDR3 sequences, over 5% of them seen just once. The clonotype originates from an adult who was a healthcare worker with PCR-confirmed SARS-CoV-2 infection or an uninfected control (not recorded which). The specimen was whole blood. The rearrangement links TRBV4-1 to TRBJ1-5, with 7 bases fitting TRBD1. Here the CDR3 reads CASSLWDSFNQPQHF. CDR3 bases: TGCGCCAGCAGCCTATGGGACAGTTTCAATCAGCCCCAGCATTTT.